The entry below describes one TCR beta chain. Some clones are missing from TCRdb's copy, which holds only in-frame ones; the method was immunoSEQ multiplex PCR. The sample lists around 220,000 clones, around 83% occurring once. This sample is drawn from a study of blood T cell repertoires in COVID-19. Study in general: Samples taken during acute and convalescent COVID-19 were collected in the United States, Italy and Spain. Sources were T cells, B-cell-depleted T cells, or PBMCs; the material itself was cDNA or gDNA.

The trim removed 6 bases at V and 10 bases at J, leaving 15 bases unmatched. The CDR3 consists of 17 residues. Germline V lookup: CDR1 LGHDT, CDR2 YNNKEL (reference sequence). This TCR came from a woman aged 40 to 50 who had recovered from COVID-19. The chain has TRBV3-1 (or the pseudogene TRBV3-2) and TRBJ1-4; 12 positions agree with TRBD1. The sequencing sample was made of PBMCs or T cells enriched from blood (not recorded which). CDR3 DNA: TGTGCCAGCAGTCATTCCGGGACAGGGGGCCCCGGAGGAAAACTGTTTTTT. Protein product: CASSHSGTGGPGGKLFF.